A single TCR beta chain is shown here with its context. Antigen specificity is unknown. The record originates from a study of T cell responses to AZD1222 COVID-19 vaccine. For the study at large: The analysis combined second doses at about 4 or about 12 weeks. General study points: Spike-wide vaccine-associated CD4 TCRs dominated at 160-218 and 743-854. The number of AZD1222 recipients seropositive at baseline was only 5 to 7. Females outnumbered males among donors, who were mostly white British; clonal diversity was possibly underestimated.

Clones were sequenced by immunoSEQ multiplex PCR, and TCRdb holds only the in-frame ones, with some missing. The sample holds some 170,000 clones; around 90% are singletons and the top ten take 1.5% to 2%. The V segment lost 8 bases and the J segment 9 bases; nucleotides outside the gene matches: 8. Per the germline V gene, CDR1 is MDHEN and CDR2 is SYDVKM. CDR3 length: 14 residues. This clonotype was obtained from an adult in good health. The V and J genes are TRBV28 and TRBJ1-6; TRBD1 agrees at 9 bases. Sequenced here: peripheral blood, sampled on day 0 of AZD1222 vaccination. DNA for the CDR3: TGTGCCAGCCGACTCGGACAGGGGTCTTCACCCCTCCACTTT. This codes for CASRLGQGSSPLHF.